Presented here are 9 T cell receptor beta chains from one specimen sequenced in a study of blood T cell repertoires in COVID-19. Produced via immunoSEQ multiplex PCR; TCRdb's table is partial and in-frame only. The sample lists about 260,000 clones, more than 70% occurring once. Sequences were obtained from PBMCs or T cells enriched from blood (not recorded which). Source of these receptors: a woman aged 40-49 years with acute COVID-19.

The gene calls are TRBV7-3 and TRBJ2-1; no reliable D call. Germline loops: CDR1 SGHTA, CDR2 FQGTGA. The CDR3 is made up of 13 amino acids. Trimming removed 1 base from V and 4 bases from J, with 5 bases in between. CDR3 sequence: CASSLNSYNEQFF. For the CDR3, the DNA is TGTGCCAGCAGCTTAAATTCGTACAATGAGCAGTTCTTC.

This clone was recorded a few times. V and J are TRBV19 and TRBJ1-5; D remains unclear. Deletions cut 4 bases from V and 2 bases from J, with 15 bases between. Germline CDR1 and CDR2: LNHDA and SQIVND (reference sequence). The CDR3 loop spans 16 amino acids. CDR3 bases: TGTGCCAGTAGTACCCGAGAGGTCGTGGGCAATCAGCCCCAGCATTTT. Translating it yields CASSTREVVGNQPQHF. The full variable domain, in which reference TRBV19 and TRBJ1-5 provide the parts outside the CDR3, is DGGITQSPKYLFRKEGQNVTLSCEQNLNHDAMYWYRQDPGQGLRLIYYSQIVNDFQKGDIAEGYSVSREKKESFPLTVTSAQKNPTAFYLCASSTREVVGNQPQHFGDGTRLSIL.

The sample holds one count of this clone. The chain has TRBV27 and TRBJ1-2, with 7 positions matching TRBD1. This CDR3 spans 13 amino acids. V was clipped by 5 bases and J by 2 bases; unmatched bases: 2. Germline CDR1 reads MNHEY; CDR2 reads SMNVEV (reference sequence). The CDR3 region has the DNA TGTGCCAGCAGTCGGGGACAGAACTATGGCTACACCTTC. As protein: CASSRGQNYGYTF.

The chain recombines TRBV9 with TRBJ2-2; 9 positions agree with TRBD1. Germline V gene sequence: CDR1 SGDLS, CDR2 YYNGEE. Trimming cost V 0 bases and J 7 bases; bases outside gene matches: 4. This CDR3 spans 15 amino acids. DNA for the CDR3: TGTGCCAGCAGCGTAGGGACAGGGGCATACGGGGAGCTGTTTTTT. Amino acids: CASSVGTGAYGELFF.

This chain links TRBV19 with TRBJ2-7; TRBD2 agrees at 8 bases. The germline V gene encodes CDR1 LNHDA and CDR2 SQIVND (reference sequence). V trimming: 7 bases; J trimming: 2 bases; junction bases outside the gene matches: 13. The CDR3 sequence is 16 residues long. CDR3 amino acids: CASTPSLGSGAYEQYF. In DNA, the CDR3 is TGTGCCAGTACCCCCTCCCTGGGTAGCGGGGCCTACGAGCAGTACTTC.

This rearrangement joins TRBV7-3 to TRBJ2-1, with 9 bases that match TRBD2. The CDR3 covers 13 residues. J lost 8 bases, V lost 8 bases, and 7 bases had no gene match. CDR1 SGHTA and CDR2 FQGTGA come from the germline V gene. The CDR3 region has the DNA TGTGCCAGCGCGATTAGCGGGAGTTATGAGCAGTTCTTC. Protein sequence: CASAISGSYEQFF.

The chain links TRBV6-5 to TRBJ1-6, with TRBD1 matching 7 bases. This CDR3 spans 15 amino acids. Germline loops: CDR1 MNHEY, CDR2 SVGAGI. V dropped 4 bases and J dropped 9; count of bases not matched to a gene: 9. The CDR3, as DNA: TGTGCCAGCAGTTCGTCCGGGACAGCCTTTTCACCCCTCCACTTT. As protein: CASSSSGTAFSPLHF.

The chain recombines TRBV7-9 with TRBJ1-2; a possible D gene is TRBD1 (6 bases). The CDR3 contains 15 residues. V was pared by 2 bases and J by 4 bases, with 14 bases between. The germline CDR1 and CDR2 sequences are SEHNR and FQNEAQ (reference sequence). The DNA of the CDR3 is TGTGCCAGCAGCTTAAATACAGGGCTTTTCTATGGCTACACCTTC. It specifies CASSLNTGLFYGYTF.

The chain links TRBV7-6 to TRBJ2-7, with 7 nucleotides matching TRBD2. The trim removed 1 base at V and 0 bases at J, leaving 3 bases unmatched. The CDR3 is made up of 15 amino acids. Germline V gene lookup returns CDR1 SGHVS and CDR2 FNYEAQ. In DNA, the CDR3 is TGTGCCAGCAGCTTAGGAAGGGACTACTCCTACGAGCAGTACGTC. As protein: CASSLGRDYSYEQYV.